This TCR beta chain was retrieved from a study of shared clonotypes between healthy human individuals. As concerns this clone: Its antigen is as yet unknown.

General study points: Sequencing depth was a factor that was expected to affect clonotype sharing among donors. Rarefaction showed sorted-subset sequencing was incomplete despite large depth. The study drew on few donors, limiting represented genetic and exposure-history diversity.

Terminally differentiated effector memory CD45RA+ cells were excluded from the naive CD8 cells, which were CD45RO-negative and positively selected for CCR7. The run depth of the assay was deep. The repertoire was sequenced with immunoSEQ multiplex PCR; TCRdb's copy has only in-frame clones and lacks some. In the table there are around 2,000,000 clones, about 93% of which are singletons. Unmatched junction bases numbered 10, after V lost 6 bases and J lost 5 bases. Germline CDR1 is SGHTA and CDR2 is FQGTGA. The CDR3 covers 15 residues. The clonotype comes from a man younger than 35 in good health. Some clones in this sample may be carry-over from other donors' samples. The chain uses TRBV7-3 and TRBJ2-5; 9 nucleotides align to TRBD2. Sequencing was done on a sample of naive CD8+ T cells from PBMCs. The CDR3 region has the DNA TGTGCCAGCAGTCGCATAGCGGGAGCGACGGAGACCCAGTACTTC. Protein product: CASSRIAGATETQYF.